What follows are 21 T cell receptor beta chains derived from one specimen sequenced in a study of a mutant IDH1 vaccine in newly diagnosed glioma. This sample's time point: week 47, end of study. In the vaccine, a single dose held 300 ug of the mutant IDH1 20-mer peptide, along with topical imiquimod. Their cognate antigens are unknown. The assay was immunoSEQ multiplex PCR, and TCRdb's table has in-frame clones only and misses some. The top ten hold over 4.5% of the sample, which has approximately 50,000 clones, 76% seen once. The sequenced sample was PBMCs, obtained from a glioma patient whose treatment included an IDH1 peptide vaccine. These receptors came from a woman in her forties with glioma. Some clones in this sample may be carry-over from other donors' samples.

The CDR3 region is CASSLRQGGTEAFF. The CDR3 region has the DNA TGTGCCAGTAGTCTCCGACAGGGTGGAACTGAAGCTTTCTTT. The V gene is TRBV19, the J gene TRBJ1-1; 7 bases match TRBD1. CDR3 size: 14 residues. V shed 5 bases and J 5 bases; nucleotides not matched to a gene: 8. CDR1 is LNHDA, CDR2 SQIVND, per germline (reference sequence).

V usage is TRBV7-9 and J usage is TRBJ2-2, with D unresolved. Trimming left V 6 bases short and J 0 bases short, with 2 bases between. Germline values: CDR1 SEHNR, CDR2 FQNEAQ (reference sequence). CDR3 size: 12 residues. The CDR3 DNA reads TGTGCCAGCAGATCGAACACCGGGGAGCTGTTTTTT. Its protein product is CASRSNTGELFF. The full variable domain, its missing parts supplied by reference TRBV7-9 and TRBJ2-2, is DTGVSQNPRHKITKRGQNVTFRCDPISEHNRLYWYRQTLGQGPEFLTYFQNEAQLEKSRLLSDRFSAERPKGSFSTLEIQRTEQGDSAMYLCASRSNTGELFFGEGSRLTVL.

This clone occurred once. The chain is built from TRBV18 and TRBJ2-3; D gene ambiguous. From germline, CDR1 is KGHSH and CDR2 LQKENI. The CDR3 length is 13 residues. V lost 3 bases, J lost 6 bases, and 10 bases lay in between. The CDR3: CASSPITRDTQYF. In nucleotides, the CDR3 is TGTGCCAGCTCACCTATCACACGGGATACGCAGTATTTT.

The rearrangement joins TRBV29-1 to TRBJ1-1; a weak D match, TRBD1 (5 bases). Trimming took 7 bases from V and 8 from J, leaving 11 bases between them. This CDR3 region has 10 residues. The germline gives CDR1 SQVTM, CDR2 ANQGSEA. In DNA form, the CDR3 reads TGCAGCGCCGAACAGGTAGAAGCTTTCTTT. Protein product: CSAEQVEAFF.

The chain couples TRBV5-1 to TRBJ1-6; 12 bases agree with TRBD1. In germline, CDR1 is SGHRS, CDR2 YFSETQ. With V trimmed by 3 bases and J by 10 bases, 2 bases remained unmatched. This CDR3 comprises 14 residues. CDR3 protein: CASSSGTGGSPLHF. The CDR3 nucleotides are TGCGCCAGCAGCTCCGGGACAGGGGGCTCACCCCTCCACTTT.

This clone is a singleton in its sample. CDR3 DNA: TGCAGCGTTGAGTGGCAGGGAGGCGAGCAGTACTTC. Translating gives CSVEWQGGEQYF. The chain has TRBV29-1 and TRBJ2-7; tentatively, D is TRBD2 (6 bases). This CDR3 is built from 12 residues. Trimming left V 3 bases short and J 6 bases short, with 12 bases between. The V gene's germline CDR1 is SQVTM and CDR2 ANQGSEA.

The V gene is TRBV4-2, the J gene TRBJ2-7; 11 bases are a match to TRBD2. CDR3 size: 16 residues. With 1 base clipped from V and 0 bases from J, the junction kept 2 bases outside the gene matches. CDR1 and CDR2 from the germline V gene are LGHNA and YNFKEQ. The CDR3 DNA follows: TGTGCCAGCAGCCAAGCTGGGACTAGCGGCTCCTACGAGCAGTACTTC. Protein product: CASSQAGTSGSYEQYF.

The V call is TRBV4-1, the J call TRBJ2-1, with TRBD2 matching 11 bases. This CDR3 comprises 18 residues. Germline CDR1 reads MGHRA; CDR2 reads YSYEKL. V lost 1 base and J lost 5; bases outside the gene matches: 10. CDR3 in amino acids: CASSQGWNSGGVHNEQFF. CDR3 DNA sequence: TGCGCCAGCAGCCAAGGTTGGAATAGCGGGGGGGTACACAATGAGCAGTTCTTC.

The chain combines TRBV10-1 with TRBJ2-7, with D perhaps TRBD1 (7 bases). The germline V gene encodes CDR1 WNHNN and CDR2 SYGVQD (reference sequence). There are 20 residues in the CDR3. With 3 bases removed from V and 1 base from J, the gap between germline ends came to 28 bases. The CDR3 here is CASSDPRQGGTGARSYEQYF. In DNA form, the CDR3 reads TGCGCCAGCAGTGACCCCAGACAGGGAGGTACGGGGGCGCGATCCTACGAGCAGTACTTC.

This chain joins TRBV28 and TRBJ1-1, with unresolved D. Between the trimmed V and J ends, which lost 1 base and 5 bases, there was a span of 11 bases. The CDR3 has 14 residues. Germline assignment: CDR1 MDHEN and CDR2 SYDVKM. The CDR3 region has the DNA TGTGCCAGCAGTTTATTTCGCCCGGGGACTGAAGCTTTCTTT. It yields the protein CASSLFRPGTEAFF.

In nucleotides, the CDR3 is TGCAGCCCTAGGGCTGACTATGGCTACACCTTC. This codes for CSPRADYGYTF. The chain is built from TRBV20-1 and TRBJ1-2; D is unclear. The CDR3 has 11 amino acids. Germline-derived CDR1 and CDR2 are DFQATT and SNEGSKA (reference sequence).

The chain uses TRBV6-1 and TRBJ2-3; the D gene is possibly TRBD2 (6 bases). The length of the CDR3 is 12 residues. CDR1 is MNHNS, CDR2 SASEGT, per germline. The germline V and J ends were trimmed by 3 bases and 10 bases, with 11 bases remaining between them. The CDR3 nucleotides read TGTGCCAGCAGTGATATAACGGGGGCGCAGTATTTT. This encodes CASSDITGAQYF.

This chain uses TRBV5-1 with TRBJ2-1; the D gene could be TRBD1 or TRBD2 (6 bases each). The germline V gene encodes CDR1 SGHRS and CDR2 YFSETQ. The CDR3 has 13 amino acids. The V end lost 2 bases, the J end lost 7 bases, and 10 bases lay between the germline ends. In DNA form, the CDR3 reads TGCGCCAGCAGCTTAGGGGGGTTAAATGAGCAGTTCTTC. It yields the protein CASSLGGLNEQFF.

This sequence joins TRBV6-1 and TRBJ2-7; possible D gene TRBD1, 6 bases. Germline V gene sequence: CDR1 MNHNS, CDR2 SASEGT. This CDR3 is built from 14 residues. Trimming took 2 bases from V and 6 from J, leaving 14 bases between them. The CDR3 loop is CASSEQGTMGEQYF. The CDR3 bases are TGTGCCAGCAGTGAACAGGGGACCATGGGCGAGCAGTACTTC.

There are a few counts of this clone. This sequence joins TRBV29-1 and TRBJ1-2; D remains unclear. CDR1 and CDR2 (germline): SQVTM, ANQGSEA. The CDR3 runs to 11 residues. V was trimmed by 4 bases and J by 8 bases, leaving 11 bases between them. The CDR3, as DNA: TGCAGCGTTGGTCCGGAGAGGGGCTACACCTTC. This sequence encodes CSVGPERGYTF. The entire variable domain, with the rest obtained from reference TRBV29-1 and TRBJ1-2, is as follows: SAVISQKPSRDICQRGTSLTIQCQVDSQVTMMFWYRQQPGQSLTLIATANQGSEATYESGFVIDKFPISRPNLTFSTLTVSNMSPEDSSIYLCSVGPERGYTFGSGTRLTVV.

V usage is TRBV4-3 and J usage is TRBJ2-1; D is perhaps TRBD1 or TRBD2 (5 bases each). CDR3 size: 17 residues. CDR1 is LGHNA and CDR2 is YSLEER in the germline V gene. V lost 0 bases and J 9 bases, leaving 21 bases between the germline ends. For the CDR3, the DNA is TGCGCCAGCAGCCAAGATATCGGGGCAGGAAGGGGTAGTGAGCAGTTCTTC. This translates into CASSQDIGAGRGSEQFF.

DNA of the CDR3: TGTGCCAGCAGCCAATGGACTAGAGTAGGCGATGAGCAGTTCTTC. This sequence encodes CASSQWTRVGDEQFF. The chain couples TRBV5-6 to TRBJ2-1; 7 nucleotides line up with TRBD2. V shed 4 bases and J 8 bases; nucleotides not matched to a gene: 12. Germline CDR1 SGHDT, CDR2 YYEEEE. This CDR3 has 15 residues.

This clone was detected only once. The chain carries TRBV2 and TRBJ2-7; 7 bases map to TRBD2. CDR3 length: 14 residues. Germline loops: CDR1 SNHLY, CDR2 FYNNEI. CDR3 DNA sequence: TGTGCTGCGGAGACCGCGGGGGACTCCTACGAGCAGTACTTC. Its protein is CAAETAGDSYEQYF.

The chain is built from TRBV11-2 and TRBJ1-2; no clear D. From germline, CDR1 is SGHAT and CDR2 FQNNGV. The CDR3 extends over 13 amino acids. The V and J ends lost 2 bases and 7 bases respectively, with 11 bases between them. CDR3 DNA: TGTGCCAGCAGCTTACAGAGCGTTGGTGGCTACACCTTC. Its translation is CASSLQSVGGYTF.

This chain uses TRBV7-6 with TRBJ2-2; no reliable D call. V shed 0 bases and J shed 5 bases, with 7 bases lying between them. Per the germline V gene, CDR1 is SGHVS and CDR2 is FNYEAQ. The CDR3 runs 14 residues. CDR3 region: CASSLAPTTGELFF. The CDR3, as DNA: TGTGCCAGCAGCTTAGCGCCGACGACCGGGGAGCTGTTTTTT.

The genes are TRBV6-5 and TRBJ2-5; D is possibly TRBD1 (5 bases). The J call may be wrong; the DNA end is better matched by TRBJ2-7. CDR1 and CDR2 (germline): MNHEY, SVGAGI. There are 15 residues in the CDR3. CDR3 in amino acids: CASRIGDRVSYEQYF. The CDR3 nucleotides read TGTGCCAGCAGAATAGGCGACAGAGTCTCCTACGAGCAGTACTTC.